This T cell receptor (beta chain) was sequenced during a study of early T cells in non-severe SARS-CoV-2 infection. Study-level information: Bulk RNA isolated from unsorted whole blood underwent sequencing; chains were not paired.

In the library, individual cDNA molecules carried attached unique molecular identifiers. TCRdb itself ran the 5' RACE reads through MiXCR, one entry per CDR3 protein. The table lists roughly 90,000 distinct CDR3 sequences, 13% to 15% of them singletons. The CDR3 has 16 amino acids. Unmatched junction bases numbered 12, after V lost 4 bases and J lost 8 bases. Germline V gene lookup returns CDR1 SGDLS and CDR2 YYNGEE. This clonotype was detected a few times. This sequence was found in an adult who was a healthcare worker with PCR-confirmed SARS-CoV-2 infection or an uninfected control (not recorded which). The chain links TRBV9 to TRBJ1-4; 9 bases align to TRBD1. The sequenced sample was whole blood. CDR3 in DNA: TGTGCCAGCAGCTACGGGACAGGGCTCGAAGGCGAAAAACTGTTTTTT. Protein: CASSYGTGLEGEKLFF.